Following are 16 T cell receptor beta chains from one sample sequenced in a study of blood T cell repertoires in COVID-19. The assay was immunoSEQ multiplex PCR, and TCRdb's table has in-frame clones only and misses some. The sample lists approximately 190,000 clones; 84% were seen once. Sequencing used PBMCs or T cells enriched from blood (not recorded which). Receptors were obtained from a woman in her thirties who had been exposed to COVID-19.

CDR3 in DNA: TGCGCCAGCACGGCTACAGGGGGTGTGAGCAATCAGCCCCAGCATTTT. Its protein is CASTATGGVSNQPQHF. The chain carries TRBV10-2 and TRBJ1-5; 8 bases agree with TRBD1. From germline, CDR1 is WSHSY and CDR2 SAAADI. The CDR3 consists of 16 residues. After removal of 7 bases from V and 1 base from J, the junction contained 9 bases not matched to a gene.

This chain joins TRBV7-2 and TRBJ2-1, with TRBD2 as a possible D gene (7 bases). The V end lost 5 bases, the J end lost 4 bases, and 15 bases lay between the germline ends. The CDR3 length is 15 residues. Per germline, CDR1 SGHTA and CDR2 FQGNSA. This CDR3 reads CASSLLGGLYNEQFF. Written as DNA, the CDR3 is TGTGCCAGCAGCCTCCTCGGGGGGCTGTACAATGAGCAGTTCTTC. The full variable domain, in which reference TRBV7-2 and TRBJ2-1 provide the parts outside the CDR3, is GAGVSQSPSNKVTEKGKDVELRCDPISGHTALYWYRQSLGQGLEFLIYFQGNSAPDKSGLPSDRFSAERTGGSVSTLTIQRTQQEDSAVYLCASSLLGGLYNEQFFGPGTRLTVL.

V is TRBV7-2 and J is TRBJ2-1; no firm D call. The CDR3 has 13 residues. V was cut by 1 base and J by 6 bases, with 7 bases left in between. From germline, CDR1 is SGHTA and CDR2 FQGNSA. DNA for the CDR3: TGTGCCAGCAGCTTAGTCGCAGGCAATGAGCAGTTCTTC. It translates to CASSLVAGNEQFF. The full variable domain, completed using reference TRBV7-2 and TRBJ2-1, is GAGVSQSPSNKVTEKGKDVELRCDPISGHTALYWYRQSLGQGLEFLIYFQGNSAPDKSGLPSDRFSAERTGGSVSTLTIQRTQQEDSAVYLCASSLVAGNEQFFGPGTRLTVL.

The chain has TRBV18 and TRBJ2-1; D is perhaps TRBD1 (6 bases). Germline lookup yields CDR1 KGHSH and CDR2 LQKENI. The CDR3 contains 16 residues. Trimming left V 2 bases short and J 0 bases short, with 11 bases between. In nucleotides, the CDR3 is TGTGCCAGCTCACCAACCGGGACACCCTCCTACAATGAGCAGTTCTTC. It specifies CASSPTGTPSYNEQFF.

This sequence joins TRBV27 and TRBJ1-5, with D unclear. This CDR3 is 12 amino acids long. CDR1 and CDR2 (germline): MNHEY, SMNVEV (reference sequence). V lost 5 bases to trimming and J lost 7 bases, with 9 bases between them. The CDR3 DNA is TGTGCCAGCAGTGGAGGGTTCCAGCCCCAGCATTTT. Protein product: CASSGGFQPQHF.

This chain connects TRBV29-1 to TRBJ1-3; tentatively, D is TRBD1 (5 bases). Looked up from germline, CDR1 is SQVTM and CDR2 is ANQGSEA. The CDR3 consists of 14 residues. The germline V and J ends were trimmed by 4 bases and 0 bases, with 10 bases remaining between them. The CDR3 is CSVVETDSGNTIYF. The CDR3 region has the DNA TGCAGCGTTGTGGAGACAGACTCTGGAAACACCATATATTTT.

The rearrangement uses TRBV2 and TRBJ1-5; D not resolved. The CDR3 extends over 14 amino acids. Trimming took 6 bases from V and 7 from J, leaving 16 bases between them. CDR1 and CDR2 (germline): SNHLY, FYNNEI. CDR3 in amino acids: CASRVNSEGQPQHF. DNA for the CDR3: TGTGCCAGCAGGGTCAACAGTGAGGGACAGCCCCAGCATTTT.

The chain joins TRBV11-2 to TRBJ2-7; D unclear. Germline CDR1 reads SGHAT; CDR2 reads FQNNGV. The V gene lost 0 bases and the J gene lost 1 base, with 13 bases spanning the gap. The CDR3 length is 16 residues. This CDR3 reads CASSLDLPGSSYEQYF. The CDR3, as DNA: TGTGCCAGCAGCTTAGATCTCCCGGGTAGTTCCTACGAGCAGTACTTC. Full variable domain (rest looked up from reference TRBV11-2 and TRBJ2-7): EAGVAQSPRYKIIEKRQSVAFWCNPISGHATLYWYQQILGQGPKLLIQFQNNGVVDDSQLPKDRFSAERLKGVDSTLKIQPAKLEDSAVYLCASSLDLPGSSYEQYFGPGTRLTVT.

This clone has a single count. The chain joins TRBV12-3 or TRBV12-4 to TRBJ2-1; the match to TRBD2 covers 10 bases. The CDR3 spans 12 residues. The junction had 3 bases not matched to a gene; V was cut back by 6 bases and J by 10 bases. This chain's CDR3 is CASSPSGREQFF. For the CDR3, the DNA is TGTGCCAGCAGCCCTAGCGGGAGAGAGCAGTTCTTC.

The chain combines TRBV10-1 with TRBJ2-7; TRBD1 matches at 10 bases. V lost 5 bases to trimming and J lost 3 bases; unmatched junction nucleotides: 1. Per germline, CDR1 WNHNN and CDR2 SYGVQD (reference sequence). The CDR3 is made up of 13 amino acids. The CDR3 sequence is CASSRDRGYEQYF. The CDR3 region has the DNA TGCGCCAGCAGTCGGGACAGGGGCTACGAGCAGTACTTC.

The CDR3 sequence: CASSSVRQGRLNTEAFF. CDR3 coding DNA: TGTGCCAGCAGTTCCGTACGACAGGGGAGGCTGAACACTGAAGCTTTCTTT. This chain links TRBV28 with TRBJ1-1; 8 bases are a match to TRBD1. Germline V gives CDR1 MDHEN, CDR2 SYDVKM. CDR3 length: 17 residues. V lost 4 bases and J lost 0; bases outside the gene matches: 10. The whole variable domain, remainder taken from reference TRBV28 and TRBJ1-1, is DVKVTQSSRYLVKRTGEKVFLECVQDMDHENMFWYRQDPGLGLRLIYFSYDVKMKEKGDIPEGYSVSREKKERFSLILESASTNQTSMYLCASSSVRQGRLNTEAFFGQGTRLTVV.

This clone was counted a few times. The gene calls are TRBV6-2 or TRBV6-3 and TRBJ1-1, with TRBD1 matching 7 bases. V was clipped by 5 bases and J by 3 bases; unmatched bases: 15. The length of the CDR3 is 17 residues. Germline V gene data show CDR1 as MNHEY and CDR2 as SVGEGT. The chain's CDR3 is CASSDTTGWLSDTEAFF. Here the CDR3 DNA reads TGTGCCAGCAGTGACACGACAGGGTGGTTATCGGACACTGAAGCTTTCTTT.

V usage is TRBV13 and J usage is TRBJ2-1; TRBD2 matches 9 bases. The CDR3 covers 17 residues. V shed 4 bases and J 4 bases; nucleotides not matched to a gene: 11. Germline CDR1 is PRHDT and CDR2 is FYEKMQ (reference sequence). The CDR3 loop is CASSSTTLAGYYNEQFF. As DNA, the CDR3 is TGTGCCAGCAGCTCCACAACCCTAGCGGGGTATTACAATGAGCAGTTCTTC.

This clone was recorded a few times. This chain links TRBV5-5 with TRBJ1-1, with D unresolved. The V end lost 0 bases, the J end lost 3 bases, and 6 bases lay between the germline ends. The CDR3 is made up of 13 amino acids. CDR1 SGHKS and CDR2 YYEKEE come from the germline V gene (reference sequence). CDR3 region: CASSLVTDTEAFF. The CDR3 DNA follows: TGTGCCAGCAGCTTGGTTACGGACACTGAAGCTTTCTTT.

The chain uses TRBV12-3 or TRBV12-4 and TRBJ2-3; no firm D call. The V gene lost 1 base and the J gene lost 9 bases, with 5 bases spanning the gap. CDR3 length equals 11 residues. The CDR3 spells CASSLGGTQYF. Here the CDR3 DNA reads TGTGCCAGCAGTTTAGGAGGCACGCAGTATTTT.

In nucleotides, the CDR3 is TGTGCCAACAGGACTAGCGGGGGGAGCCCGTACGAGCAGTACTTC. It codes for CANRTSGGSPYEQYF. The rearrangement links TRBV2 to TRBJ2-7; 14 bases map to TRBD2. Germline assignment: CDR1 SNHLY and CDR2 FYNNEI. J was trimmed by 4 bases and V by 10 bases; bases with no gene match: 9. This CDR3 region has 15 residues.